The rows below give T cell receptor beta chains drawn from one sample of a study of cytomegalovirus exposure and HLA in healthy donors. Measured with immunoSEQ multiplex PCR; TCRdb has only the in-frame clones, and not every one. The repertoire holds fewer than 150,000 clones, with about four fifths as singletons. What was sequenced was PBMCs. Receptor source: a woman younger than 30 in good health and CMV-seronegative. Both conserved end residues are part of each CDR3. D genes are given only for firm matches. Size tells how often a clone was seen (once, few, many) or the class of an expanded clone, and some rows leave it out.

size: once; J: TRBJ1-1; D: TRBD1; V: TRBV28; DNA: TGTGCCAGCGCATACAGGGGGAACACTGAAGCTTTCTTT; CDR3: CASAYRGNTEAFF
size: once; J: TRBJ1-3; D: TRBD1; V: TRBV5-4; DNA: TGTGCCAGCAGCCTCCCTAACAGGGGGCACTCTGGAAACACCATATATTTT; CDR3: CASSLPNRGHSGNTIYF
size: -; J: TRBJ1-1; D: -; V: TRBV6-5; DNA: TGTGCCAGCAGTTACGAGGGATCCCCTGCCGCTTTCTTT; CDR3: CASSYEGSPAAFF
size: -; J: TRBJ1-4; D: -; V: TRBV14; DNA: TGTGCCAGCAGCCGTCTAGGGGGTGGTGAAAAACTGTTTTTT; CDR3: CASSRLGGGEKLFF
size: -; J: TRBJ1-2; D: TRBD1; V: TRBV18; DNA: TGTGCCAGCTCACCGACAGGGGTGAATGGCTACACCTTC; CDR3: CASSPTGVNGYTF
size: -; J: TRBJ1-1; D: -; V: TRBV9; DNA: TGTGCCAGCAGCGGGGGGGGAACTGAAGCTTTCTTT; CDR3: CASSGGGTEAFF
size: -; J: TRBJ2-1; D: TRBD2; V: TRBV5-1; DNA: TGCGCCAGCTCCGGACTAGCGGGATCCTACAATGAGCAGTTCTTC; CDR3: CASSGLAGSYNEQFF
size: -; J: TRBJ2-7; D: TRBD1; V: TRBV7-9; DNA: TGTGCCAGCAGCCTATTCCGGGGGACAGGGGGAAACGAGCAGTACTTC; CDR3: CASSLFRGTGGNEQYF
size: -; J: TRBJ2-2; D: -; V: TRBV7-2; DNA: TGTGCCAGCAGCCGCGGACTATTAAACACCGGGGAGCTGTTTTTT; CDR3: CASSRGLLNTGELFF
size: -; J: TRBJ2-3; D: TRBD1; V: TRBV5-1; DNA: TGCGCCAGCAGCTTAAGCCCGGGACAGAACACAGATACGCAGTATTTT; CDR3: CASSLSPGQNTDTQYF
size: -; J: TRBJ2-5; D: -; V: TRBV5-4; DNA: TGTGCCAGCAGCTTGGATGGTCAGAATCAAGAGACCCAGTACTTC; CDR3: CASSLDGQNQETQYF
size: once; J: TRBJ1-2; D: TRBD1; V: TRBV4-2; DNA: TGTGCCAGCAGCCCTCGACAGGGGAATGGCTACACCTTC; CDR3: CASSPRQGNGYTF
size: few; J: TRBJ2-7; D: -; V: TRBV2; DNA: TGTGCCAGCAGTGAAGAAGGCAGGTACTACGAGCAGTACTTC; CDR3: CASSEEGRYYEQYF
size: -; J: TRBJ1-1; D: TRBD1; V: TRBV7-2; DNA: TGTGCCACCGCCCGAACCGGGACAGCGAACACTGAAGCTTTCTTT; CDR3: CATARTGTANTEAFF
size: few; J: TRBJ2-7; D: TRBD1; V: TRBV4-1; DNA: TGCGCCAGCAGCCAAGGAGGGACAGGAAGAGCCTACGAGCAGTACTTC; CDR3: CASSQGGTGRAYEQYF
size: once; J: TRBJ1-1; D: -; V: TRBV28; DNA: TGTGCCAGCAGTACATACAGGAACACTGAAGCTTTCTTT; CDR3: CASSTYRNTEAFF
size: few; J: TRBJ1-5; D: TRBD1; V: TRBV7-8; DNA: TGTGCCAGCAGCCGGACAGGAAATAGCAATCAGCCCCAGCATTTT; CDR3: CASSRTGNSNQPQHF
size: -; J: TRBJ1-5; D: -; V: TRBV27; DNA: TGTGCCAGCAAGGCCCGCTCAGGGGGCAATCAGCCCCAGCATTTT; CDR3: CASKARSGGNQPQHF
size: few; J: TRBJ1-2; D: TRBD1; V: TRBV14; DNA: TGTGCCAGCAGCCAAGGACAGGGGGCGAGATATGGCTACACCTTC; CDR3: CASSQGQGARYGYTF
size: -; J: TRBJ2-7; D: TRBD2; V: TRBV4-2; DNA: TGTGCCAGCAGCCAAGATGGCGCTAGCGGGTTCTCCTACGAGCAGTACTTC; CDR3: CASSQDGASGFSYEQYF
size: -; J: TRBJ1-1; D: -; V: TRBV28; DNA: TGTGCCAGCAGTTCTCCGGGACTCCTGAACACTGAAGCTTTCTTT; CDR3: CASSSPGLLNTEAFF
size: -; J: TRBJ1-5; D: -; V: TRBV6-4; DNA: TGTGCCAGCAGTGACTCGTGGTTTGGGGCCACGGGTCAGCCCCAGCATTTT; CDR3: CASSDSWFGATGQPQHF
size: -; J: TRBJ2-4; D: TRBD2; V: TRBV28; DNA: TGTGCCAGCAGAAACGGGGGGGACGTAGCCAAAAACATTCAGTACTTC; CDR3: CASRNGGDVAKNIQYF
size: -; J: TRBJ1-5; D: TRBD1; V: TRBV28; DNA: TGTGCCAGCAGTCCGGGACAGGGATCTCAGCCCCAGCATTTT; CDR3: CASSPGQGSQPQHF
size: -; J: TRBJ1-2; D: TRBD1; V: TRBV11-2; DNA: TGTGCCAGCAGCTTGCGAGGGACAGGGGATAACTATGGCTACACCTTC; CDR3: CASSLRGTGDNYGYTF
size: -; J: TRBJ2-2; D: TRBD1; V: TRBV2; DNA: TGTGCCAGCATTTCGCCTTGGGACAGCCTCACCGGGGAGCTGTTTTTT; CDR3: CASISPWDSLTGELFF
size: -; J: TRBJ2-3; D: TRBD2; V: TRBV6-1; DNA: TGTGCCAGCAGTGAAGGTGTTTTTGTGGTAGCGGGATTTCCAGATACGCAGTATTTT; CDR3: CASSEGVFVVAGFPDTQYF
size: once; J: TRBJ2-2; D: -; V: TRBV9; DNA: TGTGCCAGCAGCCTAATAGCCAACACCGGGGAGCTGTTTTTT; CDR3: CASSLIANTGELFF
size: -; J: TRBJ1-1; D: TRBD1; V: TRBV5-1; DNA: TGCGCCAGCAGCGCCGCCAGGACAGGGGCGAACACTGAAGCTTTCTTT; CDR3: CASSAARTGANTEAFF
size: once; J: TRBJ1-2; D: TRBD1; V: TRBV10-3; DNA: TGTGCCATCAGTGAGATAAAGGGGGCCAGCTATGGCTACACCTTC; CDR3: CAISEIKGASYGYTF
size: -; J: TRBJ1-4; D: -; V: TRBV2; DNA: TGTGCCAGCACTGACAGCGTTGCAACTAATGAAAAACTGTTTTTT; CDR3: CASTDSVATNEKLFF
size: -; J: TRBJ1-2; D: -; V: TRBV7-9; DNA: TGTGCCAGCAGTGCGGGCGGGGACCGTGGCTACACCTTC; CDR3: CASSAGGDRGYTF
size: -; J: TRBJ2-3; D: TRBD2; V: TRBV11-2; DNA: TGTGCCAGCAGCTTAGATGGGGCGGGAGGGGATACGCAGTATTTT; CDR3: CASSLDGAGGDTQYF
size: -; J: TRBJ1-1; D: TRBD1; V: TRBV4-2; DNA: TGTGCCAGCAGCCGGGACAGGGTCACTGAAGCTTTCTTT; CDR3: CASSRDRVTEAFF
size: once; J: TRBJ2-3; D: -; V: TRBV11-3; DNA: TGTGCCAGCAGCACAGGGACAGATACGCAGTATTTT; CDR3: CASSTGTDTQYF
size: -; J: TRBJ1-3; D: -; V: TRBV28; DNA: TGTGCCAGCAGTTTCTCTCAGGAAGATCGAAACACCATATATTTT; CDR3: CASSFSQEDRNTIYF
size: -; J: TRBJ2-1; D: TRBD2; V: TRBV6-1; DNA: TGTGCCAGCAGTGAAGGAGGAGCGGGAGATCAGAATGAGCAGTTCTTC; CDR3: CASSEGGAGDQNEQFF
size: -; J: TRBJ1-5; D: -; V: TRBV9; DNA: TGTGCCAGCAGCCTATCCGCGGGTCAGCCCCAGCATTTT; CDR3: CASSLSAGQPQHF
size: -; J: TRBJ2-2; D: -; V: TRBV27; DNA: TGTGCCAGCAGTTTGTCGGGACTCACCGGGGAGCTGTTTTTT; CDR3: CASSLSGLTGELFF
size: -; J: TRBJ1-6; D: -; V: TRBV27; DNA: TGTGCCAGCAGTTTCCCGCCGGGAGGGGTGAAGTCTTCACCCCTCCACTTT; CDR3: CASSFPPGGVKSSPLHF
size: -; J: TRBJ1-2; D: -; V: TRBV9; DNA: TGTGCCAGCAGCGTAGGGGGGGGCTATGGCTACACCTTC; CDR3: CASSVGGGYGYTF
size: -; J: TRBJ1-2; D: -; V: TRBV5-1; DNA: TGCGCCAGCAGCTTCGCTCAGGGGTCGGAGAATGGCTACACCTTC; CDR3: CASSFAQGSENGYTF
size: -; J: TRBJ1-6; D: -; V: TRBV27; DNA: TGTGCCAGCAGTCCCCCCGCCAGCTCCTATAATTCACCCCTCCACTTT; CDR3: CASSPPASSYNSPLHF
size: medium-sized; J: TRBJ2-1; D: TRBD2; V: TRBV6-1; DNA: TGTGCCAGCAGTGAATTAGCGGGCTCCTACAATGAGCAGTTCTTC; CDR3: CASSELAGSYNEQFF
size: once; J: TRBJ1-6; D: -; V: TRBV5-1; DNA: TGCGCCAGCAGCTTGGAAGGGGTAGATTCACCCCTCCACTTT; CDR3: CASSLEGVDSPLHF
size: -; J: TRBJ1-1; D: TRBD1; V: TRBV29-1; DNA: TGCAGCGTCCGACAGGGTTGGGACACTGAAGCTTTCTTT; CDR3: CSVRQGWDTEAFF
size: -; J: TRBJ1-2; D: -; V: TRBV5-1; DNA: TGCGCCAGCAGCTGGGGGGGCGCCAGGGACTATGGCTACACCTTC; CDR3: CASSWGGARDYGYTF
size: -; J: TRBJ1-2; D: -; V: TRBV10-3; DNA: TGTGCCATCAGTGATGGGGAGGACTATGGCTACACCTTC; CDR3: CAISDGEDYGYTF
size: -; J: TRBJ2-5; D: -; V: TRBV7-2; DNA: TGTGCCAGCAGCTCAGAGGGTAGCTTCGGAACCCAGTACTTC; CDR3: CASSSEGSFGTQYF
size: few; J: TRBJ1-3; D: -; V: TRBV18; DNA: TGTGCCAGCTCACCCCAGGGCTCTGGAAACACCATATATTTT; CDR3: CASSPQGSGNTIYF
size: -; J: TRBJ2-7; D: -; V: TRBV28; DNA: TGTGCCAGCAGTTTAGCCCAGGCGCCCTACGAGCAGTACTTC; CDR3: CASSLAQAPYEQYF
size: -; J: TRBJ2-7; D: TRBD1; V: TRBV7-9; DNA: TGTGCCAGCAAAAAGCCGACAGGGGACGAGCAGTACTTC; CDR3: CASKKPTGDEQYF
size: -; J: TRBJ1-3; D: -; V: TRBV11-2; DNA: TGTGCCAGCAGCCCGTGGGCGGGTTCTGGAAACACCATATATTTT; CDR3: CASSPWAGSGNTIYF
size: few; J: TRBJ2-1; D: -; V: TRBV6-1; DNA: TGTGCCAGCAGGCAAACGGGGAATGAGCAGTTCTTC; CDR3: CASRQTGNEQFF
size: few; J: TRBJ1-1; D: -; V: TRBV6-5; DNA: TGTGCCAGCAGATGGGCCCCGAACACTGAAGCTTTCTTT; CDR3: CASRWAPNTEAFF
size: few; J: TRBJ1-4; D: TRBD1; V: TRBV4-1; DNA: TGCGCCAGCAGCCAAACCGGGACAGGGCCTGAAAAACTGTTTTTT; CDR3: CASSQTGTGPEKLFF
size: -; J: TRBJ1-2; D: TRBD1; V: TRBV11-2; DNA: TGTGCCAGCAGCACAACCGGGACAGGGGGGGGTTACTATGGCTACACCTTC; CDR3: CASSTTGTGGGYYGYTF